Below are 14 T cell receptor beta chains sequenced from a single sample in a study of CD8+ T cells in alopecia areata. RNA was isolated and reverse transcribed to cDNA, the sequencing template. The method was immunoSEQ multiplex PCR; TCRdb's version includes in-frame clones alone and lacks a portion of them. The sample has 250,000 or so clones; 67% are singletons. The specimen comprised CD4+ T cells sorted from blood, sampled at week 0. Source of these receptors: a human donor with alopecia areata.

This clone was detected only a few times. The J gene is TRBJ2-3, the V gene TRBV7-2, with D maybe TRBD1 (5 bases). Looked up from germline, CDR1 is SGHTA and CDR2 is FQGNSA. Trimming pared 2 bases from V and 6 bases from J, leaving 9 bases between. The length of the CDR3 is 13 residues. This CDR3 is CASSLQGRDTQYF. Here the CDR3 DNA reads TGTGCCAGCAGCTTACAGGGTCGCGATACGCAGTATTTT.

The CDR3 nucleotides read TGCAGCGTCGCGACAGGGGGTGTCACCGGGGAGCTGTTTTTT. This translates into CSVATGGVTGELFF. The chain has TRBV29-1 and TRBJ2-2, with 9 positions matching TRBD1. The CDR3 contains 14 residues. Germline V gene lookup returns CDR1 SQVTM and CDR2 ANQGSEA. V was clipped by 6 bases and J by 4 bases; unmatched bases: 6.

V usage is TRBV5-6 and J usage is TRBJ1-2, with D tentatively TRBD1 (5 bases). CDR1 SGHDT and CDR2 YYEEEE come from the germline V gene. The CDR3 is 17 amino acids. V lost 6 bases to trimming and J lost 7 bases, with 28 bases between them. The CDR3 protein is CASTLGGFLYLGFGYTF. The CDR3 bases are TGTGCCAGCACCCTTGGGGGGTTCCTTTATCTTGGATTTGGCTACACCTTC.

The gene calls are TRBV14 and TRBJ2-5; D is ambiguous. This CDR3 spans 14 amino acids. CDR1 and CDR2 (germline): SGHDN, FVKESK. Deletions cut 1 base from V and 2 bases from J, with 8 bases between. The CDR3 DNA is TGTGCCAGCAGCCAAGTTGACGGACAAGAGACCCAGTACTTC. The encoded protein is CASSQVDGQETQYF.

The rearrangement joins TRBV19 to TRBJ2-6; D remains ambiguous. The length of the CDR3 is 15 residues. Deletions cut 2 bases from V and 2 bases from J, with 7 bases between. Germline CDR1 and CDR2: LNHDA and SQIVND (reference sequence). The CDR3 DNA sequence: TGTGCCAGTAGTATATCTGGGGCTGGGGCCAACGTCCTGACTTTC. This codes for CASSISGAGANVLTF.

DNA of the CDR3: TGTGCCAGCAACCGGAAGAACTGGGATAATTCACCCCTCCACTTT. It specifies CASNRKNWDNSPLHF. This chain links TRBV6-6 with TRBJ1-6, with no clear D. The ends were cut back, 7 bases at V and 5 bases at J, with 15 bases in the middle. The germline gives CDR1 MNHNY, CDR2 SVGAGI (reference sequence). This CDR3 spans 15 amino acids.

This CDR3 reads CSVGQGAIVGGYTF. The CDR3 region has the DNA TGCAGCGTTGGCCAGGGGGCTATCGTAGGTGGCTACACCTTC. This sequence joins TRBV29-1 and TRBJ1-2; 8 nucleotides agree with TRBD1. Germline-derived CDR1 and CDR2 are SQVTM and ANQGSEA. The CDR3 has 14 amino acids. V lost 4 bases, J lost 7 bases, and 11 bases stayed unmatched.

Only a few counts were recorded for this clone. The chain carries TRBV30 and TRBJ1-2; a possible D gene is TRBD1 (6 bases). Germline CDR1 is GTSNPN and CDR2 is SVGIG (reference sequence). Trimming shortened V by 7 bases and J by 4 bases, and 16 bases separated the two germline ends. This CDR3 region has 13 residues. The CDR3 bases are TGTGCCTCCCGGGACAATTCCTTCTATGGCTACACCTTC. This codes for CASRDNSFYGYTF. Supplemented by reference TRBV30 and TRBJ1-2, the full variable domain reads SQTIHQWPATLVQPVGSPLSLECTVEGTSNPNLYWYRQAAGRGLQLLFYSVGIGQISSEVPQNLSASRPQDRQFILSSKKLLLSDSGFYLCASRDNSFYGYTFGSGTRLTVV.

This clone was seen a handful of times. The genes are TRBV5-1 and TRBJ2-2; TRBD2 matches at 7 bases. V shed 4 bases and J 4 bases; nucleotides not matched to a gene: 1. Per the germline V gene, CDR1 is SGHRS and CDR2 is YFSETQ. The CDR3 contains 13 residues. The CDR3 protein is CASSPSGTGELFF. The CDR3 nucleotides read TGCGCCAGCAGCCCTAGCGGCACCGGGGAGCTGTTTTTT.

The V and J genes are TRBV2 and TRBJ1-5; 11 bases align to TRBD1. The CDR3 is 15 amino acids. V gave up 6 bases and J gave up 3 bases; unmatched junction bases: 4. Per germline, CDR1 SNHLY and CDR2 FYNNEI. The CDR3 loop reads CASSPGQGVNQPQHF. The CDR3 DNA sequence: TGTGCCAGCAGCCCGGGACAGGGGGTCAATCAGCCCCAGCATTTT.

This chain joins TRBV2 and TRBJ2-2; D possibly corresponds to TRBD1 (6 bases). V dropped 4 bases and J dropped 2 bases, with 8 bases sitting between them. This CDR3 spans 14 amino acids. Germline assignment: CDR1 SNHLY and CDR2 FYNNEI. CDR3 protein: CASSGTVNTGELFF. CDR3 nucleotides: TGTGCCAGCAGTGGGACAGTTAACACCGGGGAGCTGTTTTTT. Full variable domain (outside the CDR3, taken from reference TRBV2 and TRBJ2-2): EPEVTQTPSHQVTQMGQEVILRCVPISNHLYFYWYRQILGQKVEFLVSFYNNEISEKSEIFDDQFSVERPDGSNFTLKIRSTKLEDSAMYFCASSGTVNTGELFFGEGSRLTVL.

The rearrangement links TRBV7-2 to TRBJ1-4, with a possible D match to TRBD1 (5 bases). CDR1 and CDR2 (germline): SGHTA, FQGNSA. This CDR3 is 15 amino acids long. Trimming took off 5 bases at V and 8 bases at J, with 18 bases between the two ends. DNA of the CDR3: TGTGCCAGCAGCCCTAGGAGGGGTTATGGAGAAAAACTGTTTTTT. Its translation is CASSPRRGYGEKLFF.

The chain recombines TRBV29-1 with TRBJ2-7, with TRBD1 as a possible D gene (5 bases). Trimming pared 7 bases from V and 1 base from J, leaving 8 bases between. The CDR3 is 11 amino acids. Looked up from germline, CDR1 is SQVTM and CDR2 is ANQGSEA. This CDR3 is CSATESYEQYF. The CDR3 DNA is TGCAGCGCGACAGAATCCTACGAGCAGTACTTC.

The chain links TRBV29-1 to TRBJ2-3; D could derive from TRBD1 or TRBD2 (6 bases each). Trimming shortened V by 0 bases and J by 6 bases, and 25 bases separated the two germline ends. The CDR3 sequence is 18 residues long. Germline V gives CDR1 SQVTM, CDR2 ANQGSEA. The CDR3 loop is CSVEDRWGATGGMDTQYF. CDR3 coding DNA: TGCAGCGTTGAAGATCGGTGGGGGGCGACGGGTGGAATGGATACGCAGTATTTT.